This paragraph covers one T cell receptor beta chain sequence. In this sample, this clone turned up a few times. Its antigen is still unknown. There are no base qualities to consult, and no much larger clone falls within one base. From each donor, a single peripheral blood sample of about 116 mL on average was drawn into heparinised tubes. A BD FACSAria II was used to sort naive, central memory, regulatory and stem cell-like memory CD4+ T cells with a panel that included CD45RO, CCR7, CD25, CD127, CD95 and CD27. All sorted populations exceeded 95% purity. Right away, PBMCs were isolated by Lymphoprep density gradient centrifugation and were stained directly, with no culture step. Samples were stained and sorted in pairs, with one healthy donor and one patient per experiment, so that batch effects were minimized. This record belongs to a study of beta chain features in type 1 diabetes (dated by TCRdb to 2016 to 2019). Context from the whole study: Patients and healthy donors did not differ in mean age, gender distribution, total cell number or subset yield. The study compared TCRB repertoires of sorted circulating CD4+ T cell subsets between recently diagnosed type 1 diabetes patients and matched healthy donors. A total of some 110 million sorted cells were examined across all samples, and a strong correlation was observed between cell number per subset and RNA yield. Regulatory and stem cell-like memory subsets were isolated from only 8 patients and roughly 8 healthy donors, whereas naive and central memory subsets came from all 30 or so donors. On the study overall, not on this receptor specifically: At VDJ recombination sites, type 1 diabetes patients had fewer insertions and more deleted nucleotides, which implies abnormalities in thymic rearrangement. Naive, central memory and regulatory TCRB repertoires appeared to be more alike among patients than among healthy donors. Because small numbers of individuals were included in the HLA sub-analyses, any influence of HLA type on TCRB rearrangement was left unresolved. Shorter templates might be favored by PCR, yet because patient and control samples were amplified and corrected together, any such skew would affect both groups equally. In all four CD4+ subsets, TCRB CDR3 length was moderately but significantly shorter in type 1 diabetes patients. Because cDNA was sequenced instead of genomic DNA, highly expressing activated cells could be over-represented, though the groups showed no difference in activation or CD3 levels.

The CDR3 has 16 amino acids, counting the end cysteine and phenylalanine. The only DNA kept is the CDR3, 48 bases in frame from the first base. V and J lose 0 bases and 1 base, and a span of 12 bases separates them. From a lookup of the germline V gene, CDR1 and CDR2 are SGDLS and YYNGEE. The entire amount of isolated RNA was reverse transcribed using the High Capacity cDNA Reverse Transcription Kit, so the sequenced TCRB transcripts were expressed ones. Deep immunoSEQ sequencing was performed on naive, central memory and regulatory T cell samples, with an average of roughly 3.5 million total reads per sample. Sorted cells were lysed in RLT buffer and RNA was extracted with DNase-treated RNeasy Micro or Mini kits, depending on cell number. Each cell subset was processed separately to prevent cross-contamination, with patient and healthy donor samples processed together. Using the immunoSEQ multiplex PCR, TCRB sequences were amplified from cDNA into 87-bp fragments spanning the CDR3 region. Sequencing of the amplicons was performed on the Illumina HiSeq platform. As for how the authors treated the data: PCR bias was computationally corrected using synthetic template baselines, reads within Hamming distance 2 were collapsed, and singletons that could not be merged were discarded. Reads were aligned against IMGT so that V, D and J genes, CDR3 length and insertions or deletions at six rearrangement sites could be assigned. Within each subset, clonotype counts were normalized to the number of sorted cells before true diversity and Gini coefficients were calculated with the tcR R package. The overlap coefficient, calculated on TCRB nucleotide sequences, was used to quantify repertoire sharing. Out-of-frame TCRB sequences from naive cells were analyzed to stand in for the pre-selection repertoire. Imported from immuneACCESS, the table was reduced by TCRdb to in-frame sequences with V and J called. These copies leave out some clones; in studies compared against another copy, an unresolved V gene accounts for under half, and the cause of the remainder is not known. V and J calls and clone size follow that table, whereas D and trimming were derived from the DNA. The sample table contains 600,000 to 700,000 clones; only one count was recorded for 13% of them. Of the sample, 0.02% to 0.025% falls within the top ten clones.

Recombination linked TRBV9 to TRBJ2-3, with no confidently assigned D gene. This TCR was sampled from a man aged 18 to 29 with type 1 diabetes. The sequencing input was naive CD4+ T cells from blood. The cell subset or site label, as the study defines it: true naive CD4+ T cells. The CDR3 amino acid sequence is: CASSVGVLGGTDTQYF. The DNA sequence is given as TGTGCCAGCAGCGTAGGAGTGCTTGGGGGCACAGATACGCAGTATTTT.